The present entry profiles one T cell receptor beta chain with its context. The antigen remains undetermined. Naive or memory CD4+ cells were cultured 1:1 with T cell-depleted PBMCs plus CEF. Germline assignment: CDR1 MNHNS and CDR2 SASEGT. The trim removed 2 bases at V and 0 bases at J, leaving 3 bases unmatched. CDR3 length equals 16 residues. The source of the sample is a study of CD4 T cells in relation to SARS-CoV-2 and coronaviruses. About the research overall: Patient ages ranged from 21 to 72, median 38.

Clones were sequenced by immunoSEQ multiplex PCR, and TCRdb holds only the in-frame ones, with some missing. The sample yields 30,000 to 45,000 clones, 70% to 85% seen once. Study findings and constraints: SARS-CoV-2-driven expansion was significantly weaker in crossreactive than monoreactive clones.

This receptor was taken from an adult with COVID-19. This chain joins TRBV6-1 and TRBJ2-1, with 8 bases matching TRBD1. The sequencing input was naive CD4+ T cells from PBMCs, cultured in vitro. Subset indicated: naive CD4+ T cells isolated by negative enrichment. This chain's CDR3 is CASSERDRSSYNEQFF. CDR3 sequence (DNA): TGTGCCAGCAGTGAAAGGGACAGGAGCTCCTACAATGAGCAGTTCTTC.